A selection of T cell receptor beta chains follows, all from one sample in a study of blood T cell repertoires in COVID-19. Only in-frame clones appear in the TCRdb table, and some are missing; sequencing was by immunoSEQ multiplex PCR. The sample has some 81,000 clones; about nine tenths are singletons. The sequencing input was peripheral blood. These receptors were taken from a woman in her forties or fifties in a cohort sampled during active COVID-19. Each CDR3 is given with its conserved first and last residue. D genes are given only for firm matches. Clone size appears in some rows only: once, few, many, or a class for an expanded clone.

d_call clone_size j_call cdr3_length v_call cdr3_aa cdr3_nt
- - TRBJ1-2 13 TRBV6-5 CASRPAQFYGYTF TGTGCCAGCAGGCCCGCACAGTTCTATGGCTACACCTTC
- - TRBJ1-2 14 TRBV28 CASRPQGLLYGYTF TGTGCCAGCAGGCCCCAGGGGCTTCTCTATGGCTACACCTTC
TRBD1 - TRBJ2-5 15 TRBV19 CASSIFKQGGETQYF TGTGCCAGTAGTATATTCAAACAGGGGGGAGAGACCCAGTACTTC
TRBD2 - TRBJ2-7 16 TRBV4-1 CASSQDPSGRTYEQYF TGCGCCAGCAGCCAAGATCCTAGCGGGAGAACCTACGAGCAGTACTTC
- - TRBJ2-3 15 TRBV19 CASSIAGLREDTQYF TGTGCCAGTAGTATAGCGGGACTCCGGGAAGATACGCAGTATTTT
TRBD1 few TRBJ1-5 13 TRBV28 CASKGGHNQPQHF TGTGCCAGCAAAGGGGGCCACAATCAGCCCCAGCATTTT
TRBD1 - TRBJ2-3 14 TRBV7-8 CASSWGQGTDTQYF TGTGCCAGCAGCTGGGGACAGGGCACAGATACGCAGTATTTT
- - TRBJ1-2 15 TRBV5-1 CASSLERGEDYGYTF TGCGCCAGCAGCTTAGAACGGGGGGAGGACTATGGCTACACCTTC
- - TRBJ2-1 16 TRBV11-2 CASSKDPQGGLDEQFF TGTGCCAGCAGCAAGGATCCTCAAGGGGGTTTGGATGAGCAGTTCTTC
TRBD1 - TRBJ2-7 14 TRBV6-4 CASSRDRGDYEQYF TGTGCCAGCAGCCGGGACAGGGGAGACTACGAGCAGTACTTC
TRBD1 - TRBJ2-5 15 TRBV5-1 CASSLGQGLGETQYF TGCGCCAGCAGCTTGGGACAGGGCTTGGGTGAGACCCAGTACTTC
- - TRBJ2-1 15 TRBV6-5 CASRAQRSGYNEQFF TGTGCCAGCCGCGCCCAACGGTCGGGTTACAATGAGCAGTTCTTC
TRBD1 - TRBJ2-6 15 TRBV6-6 CASSFGQAGANVLTF TGTGCCAGCAGTTTCGGACAGGCTGGGGCCAACGTCCTGACTTTC
TRBD1 - TRBJ2-1 16 TRBV5-1 CASSPGTEGTYNEQFF TGCGCCAGCAGCCCCGGGACAGAAGGAACCTACAATGAGCAGTTCTTC
TRBD1 - TRBJ1-1 15 TRBV30 CAWSGGATGGTEAFF TGTGCCTGGAGTGGAGGAGCGACAGGGGGAACTGAAGCTTTCTTT
- once TRBJ2-6 16 TRBV28 CASSRPVSGGANVLTF TGTGCCAGCAGCCGCCCAGTCTCGGGTGGGGCCAACGTCCTGACTTTC
TRBD1 once TRBJ1-6 14 TRBV2 CASRGTGNNSPLHF TGTGCCAGCAGGGGGACAGGGAATAATTCACCCCTCCACTTT
TRBD1 - TRBJ1-1 17 TRBV23-1 CASSQSHSTGAVYEAFF TGCGCCAGCAGTCAATCCCATTCGACAGGGGCGGTTTATGAAGCTTTCTTT
TRBD1 - TRBJ2-7 15 TRBV11-3 CASSLGTGSSYEQYF TGTGCCAGCAGCTTAGGGACAGGGAGCTCCTACGAGCAGTACTTC
- - TRBJ2-2 15 TRBV21-1 CASSPGQGANGELFF TGTGCCAGCAGTCCGGGACAGGGGGCGAACGGGGAGCTGTTTTTT
- few TRBJ2-7 13 TRBV30 CAWCRGASYEQYF TGTGCCTGGTGCAGGGGAGCCTCCTACGAGCAGTACTTC
TRBD2 - TRBJ2-2 15 TRBV9 CASSGGGRPSGELFF TGTGCCAGCAGCGGCGGGGGGCGCCCCTCTGGGGAGCTGTTTTTT
TRBD1 - TRBJ1-2 16 TRBV7-8 CASSDYDREFNYGYTF TGTGCCAGCAGCGACTATGACAGGGAGTTTAACTATGGCTACACCTTC
TRBD1 - TRBJ1-2 15 TRBV27 CASSFTGGSGYGYTF TGTGCCAGCAGTTTCACAGGGGGCAGTGGGTATGGCTACACCTTC
TRBD1 - TRBJ2-1 12 TRBV7-2 CASSHRGGEQFF TGTGCCAGCAGCCACAGGGGCGGTGAGCAGTTCTTC
TRBD1 - TRBJ2-1 15 TRBV18 CASSSGTGGYNEQFF TGTGCCAGCTCATCCGGGACAGGGGGTTACAATGAGCAGTTCTTC
- - TRBJ2-3 14 TRBV19 CASSTSGSTDTQYF TGTGCCAGTAGTACAAGCGGGAGCACAGATACGCAGTATTTT
- once TRBJ1-1 11 TRBV5-1 CASSRDTEAFF TGCGCCAGCAGCCGTGACACTGAAGCTTTCTTT
- - TRBJ2-3 14 TRBV19 CASSRSSGTDTQYF TGTGCCAGTAGTCGGAGCAGCGGGACAGATACGCAGTATTTT
- - TRBJ2-3 18 TRBV21-1 CASSKPQGAGGSTDTQYF TGTGCCAGCAGCAAACCCCAGGGGGCGGGAGGGAGCACAGATACGCAGTATTTT
- - TRBJ1-4 11 TRBV30 CGGQFNEKLFF TGTGGGGGGCAGTTTAATGAAAAACTGTTTTTT
- - TRBJ2-4 18 TRBV29-1 CSVETAGAREGAKNIQYF TGCAGCGTTGAAACAGCGGGCGCGAGAGAGGGGGCCAAAAACATTCAGTACTTC
- - TRBJ2-1 15 TRBV7-7 CASSPLAVPDNEQFF TGTGCTAGCAGCCCCTTAGCGGTACCCGACAATGAGCAGTTCTTC
- - TRBJ2-3 14 TRBV10-3 CAIGPEGDGDTQYF TGTGCCATCGGACCGGAGGGTGATGGGGATACGCAGTATTTT
TRBD1 once TRBJ2-5 13 TRBV19 CASSVDRGETQYF TGTGCCAGTAGTGTCGACAGGGGAGAGACCCAGTACTTC
- - TRBJ2-1 12 TRBV7-9 CASSREGNEQFF TGTGCCAGCAGCCGGGAAGGCAATGAGCAGTTCTTC
TRBD1 - TRBJ1-2 16 TRBV25-1 CASRDDRVVLLKGYTF TGTGCCAGCAGAGATGACAGGGTAGTTCTTTTGAAGGGCTACACCTTC
TRBD1 - TRBJ1-4 16 TRBV19 CASSPLLRGQEEKLFF TGTGCCAGTAGTCCGCTCCTTAGGGGGCAGGAAGAAAAACTGTTTTTT
- - TRBJ1-1 13 TRBV2 CASRRQVNTEAFF TGTGCCAGCAGGAGACAGGTGAACACTGAAGCTTTCTTT
- - TRBJ2-3 14 TRBV5-4 CASSLDRATDTQYF TGTGCCAGCAGCTTGGACAGGGCCACAGATACGCAGTATTTT
- - TRBJ2-3 13 TRBV18 CASLTARGDTQYF TGTGCCAGCTTAACCGCGCGGGGAGATACGCAGTATTTT
TRBD1 - TRBJ1-5 15 TRBV27 CASRLLQGGNQPQHF TGTGCCAGCAGACTACTACAGGGGGGCAATCAGCCCCAGCATTTT
- - TRBJ2-7 14 TRBV3-1/TRBV3-2 CASSQEGFSYEQYF TGTGCCAGCAGCCAAGAGGGCTTTTCCTACGAGCAGTACTTC
- - TRBJ2-2 16 TRBV9 CASSVDWGGNDGELFF TGTGCCAGCAGCGTAGACTGGGGAGGTAATGACGGGGAGCTGTTTTTT
- once TRBJ1-5 11 TRBV20-1 CSARGEGPQHF TGCAGTGCCAGAGGGGAGGGGCCCCAGCATTTT
TRBD2 once TRBJ2-3 13 TRBV6-4 CATSAGHTDTQYF TGTGCCACCTCAGCGGGGCACACAGATACGCAGTATTTT
- - TRBJ1-2 16 TRBV5-1 CASSLALSTRSFDYTF TGCGCCAGCAGCTTGGCCTTATCGACGAGGTCGTTTGACTACACCTTC
- - TRBJ1-2 14 TRBV5-1 CASSFRQDSSGYTF TGCGCCAGCAGCTTCCGACAGGATTCGTCCGGCTACACCTTC
- - TRBJ1-2 18 TRBV6-2/TRBV6-3 CASSYPGGPRARTYGYTF TGTGCCAGCAGTTACCCGGGGGGGCCTCGGGCACGTACCTATGGCTACACCTTC
TRBD1 once TRBJ2-7 15 TRBV28 CASSPGTGLTYEQYF TGTGCCAGCAGTCCGGGGACAGGGCTTACCTACGAGCAGTACTTC
- - TRBJ1-3 14 TRBV9 CASSSWRSGNTIYF TGTGCCAGCAGCTCCTGGAGATCAGGAAACACCATATATTTT
- - TRBJ2-7 14 TRBV4-1 CASSQWVAAGEQYF TGCGCCAGCAGCCAATGGGTAGCGGCTGGCGAGCAGTACTTC
TRBD1 - TRBJ1-5 14 TRBV2 CASSQGASNQPQHF TGTGCCAGCAGCCAGGGGGCGAGCAATCAGCCCCAGCATTTT
- - TRBJ2-1 17 TRBV9 CASSVVGEEEWDKGQFF TGTGCCAGCAGCGTAGTAGGGGAGGAGGAGTGGGATAAGGGGCAGTTCTTC
- - TRBJ2-3 16 TRBV5-1 CASSLEGAPGTDTQYF TGCGCCAGCAGCTTGGAAGGGGCCCCGGGCACAGATACGCAGTATTTT
- - TRBJ1-6 15 TRBV5-1 CASSLEAGASSPLHF TGCGCCAGCAGCTTGGAGGCAGGGGCCAGTTCACCCCTCCACTTT
- - TRBJ1-5 16 TRBV15 CATSRTGRRSNQPQHF TGTGCCACCAGCAGAACCGGGAGACGGAGCAATCAGCCCCAGCATTTT
TRBD2 - TRBJ2-2 16 TRBV28 CASVPGGGGNTGELFF TGTGCCAGCGTCCCCGGGGGGGGAGGCAACACCGGGGAGCTGTTTTTT
TRBD2 once TRBJ2-5 15 TRBV6-5 CASSYGAGGQETQYF TGTGCCAGCAGTTACGGAGCGGGAGGGCAAGAGACCCAGTACTTC